The rows below give T cell receptor beta chains drawn from one sample of a study of blood T cell repertoires in COVID-19. Sequencing used immunoSEQ multiplex PCR; TCRdb keeps in-frame clones, though not all of them. Found here are a few hundred thousand clones, about 80% of them singletons; the top ten hold approximately 3.6%. Sequences were obtained from PBMCs or T cells enriched from blood (not recorded which). The receptors come from a man aged 50 to 59 who had recovered from COVID-19. Each CDR3 is given with its conserved first and last residue. A D gene is named only where the DNA matches it firmly. Clone size, where shown, is once, few, many, or a class for clones that have expanded.

d_call	clone_size	v_call	j_call	cdr3_nt	cdr3_aa
-	once	TRBV18	TRBJ1-1	TGTGCCAGCTCACCAGGGGCCGAGAACACTGAAGCTTTCTTT	CASSPGAENTEAFF
-	-	TRBV18	TRBJ1-2	TGTGCCAGCTCACCAGTCCAGGCCTCCTATGGCTACACCTTC	CASSPVQASYGYTF
-	-	TRBV15	TRBJ1-2	TGTGCCACCAGCAGAGAGGCGGGTGGGGGCTACACCTTC	CATSREAGGGYTF
-	-	TRBV7-3	TRBJ2-3	TGTGCCAGCAGCTCCCAGATTAGGGGTTTTTTGGATACGCAGTATTTT	CASSSQIRGFLDTQYF
TRBD1	once	TRBV29-1	TRBJ1-2	TGCAGCGTTGGGCCGACAGGGGATGGCTATGGCTACACCTTC	CSVGPTGDGYGYTF
TRBD1	-	TRBV3-1/TRBV3-2	TRBJ1-1	TGTGCCAGCAGCCAAGAAGATTGGCGGGACAGGGCCACTGAAGCTTTCTTT	CASSQEDWRDRATEAFF
-	once	TRBV29-1	TRBJ2-7	TGCAGCGTTGAAGATAAGCTTTACGAGCAGTACTTC	CSVEDKLYEQYF
TRBD1	-	TRBV6-5	TRBJ1-4	TGTGCCAGCAGAACAGGACAGGGGGCGAAACTGTTTTTT	CASRTGQGAKLFF
-	-	TRBV7-2	TRBJ2-2	TGTGCCAGCAGCTGGGCCGCAGGGCTCACCGGGGAGCTGTTTTTT	CASSWAAGLTGELFF
TRBD1	-	TRBV6-5	TRBJ2-1	TGTGCCAGCAGGACAGGGGGCTACAATGAGCAGTTCTTC	CASRTGGYNEQFF
-	-	TRBV3-1/TRBV3-2	TRBJ2-3	TGTGCCAGCAGCCCGTGGCGGGGGCCAGATACGCAGTATTTT	CASSPWRGPDTQYF
-	-	TRBV28	TRBJ2-1	TGTGCCAGCAGACCCCCTGGCGGGGGCCCGTACAATGAGCAGTTCTTC	CASRPPGGGPYNEQFF
-	-	TRBV5-1	TRBJ2-6	TGCGCCAGCAGCTTGGCCGGGCAGGGCTTTGGGGCCAACGTCCTGACTTTC	CASSLAGQGFGANVLTF
TRBD1	-	TRBV14	TRBJ1-6	TGTGCCTCGCGATTCTCCACAGGGGGAAGTAATTCACCCCTCCACTTT	CASRFSTGGSNSPLHF
TRBD1	-	TRBV12-5	TRBJ1-2	TGTGCTAGTGGTTTTCAGGGGGCTTACACCTTC	CASGFQGAYTF
-	once	TRBV6-5	TRBJ2-3	TGTGCCAGCAGCAGGCCGGGACTCCCTGTTACGCAGTATTTT	CASSRPGLPVTQYF
-	-	TRBV4-2	TRBJ2-7	TGTGCCAGCAGCCCCCGGGGGACGTTCTCCTCCTACGAGCAGTACTTC	CASSPRGTFSSYEQYF
-	-	TRBV9	TRBJ1-2	TGTGCCAGCAGCGTAGCCGGGGGGGGCAACTATGGCTACACCTTC	CASSVAGGGNYGYTF